This TCR beta chain was profiled in a study of CD8 T cells in ankylosing spondylitis. This clonotype showed up just once. Its antigen is still unknown. General study points: A TCR beta motif made of 7 to 9 highly homologous variants seemed typical of ankylosing spondylitis blood.

TCRdb passed the 5' RACE reads through MiXCR, listing each CDR3 protein once. The sample lists over 700,000 distinct CDR3 sequences; under 20% were seen once. This CDR3 is 13 amino acids long. The germline V gene has CDR1 SQVTM and CDR2 ANQGSEA. Trimming cost V 6 bases and J 2 bases; bases outside gene matches: 3. The receptor was derived from a male donor with ankylosing spondylitis. This sequence joins TRBV29-1 and TRBJ2-7; 11 nucleotides line up with TRBD1. The sequencing input was blood, either unsorted or a sorted T cell fraction (not recorded which). The CDR3 here is CSVTGQGAYEQYF. The CDR3 DNA is TGCAGCGTAACGGGACAGGGGGCCTACGAGCAGTACTTC.